This T cell receptor beta chain appears in the sequencing data of a study of type 1 regulatory T cells (dated by TCRdb to about 2021). Regarding the complete study: An in vitro protocol by which a Tr1-enriched, alloantigen-specific CD4 T cell product named T-allo10 was generated was characterized in the study. Patients with hematological malignancies who were receiving allogeneic hematopoietic stem cell transplantation were the group in which T-allo10 was being clinically evaluated.

This clonotype was seen repeatedly, ten times or more. Its antigen is unknown. It has no much larger one-base neighbor in the sample; base qualities were not kept. Sequencing was carried out with an Illumina MiSeq. TCRdb took the public reads, trimmed them with fastp at Q25, ran MiXCR for clone calling and kept in-frame beta chains. For every CDR3 protein sequence, its rows merge into one entry that carries the most common genes and DNA. Here the sample has about 18,000 distinct CDR3 sequences; roughly 10% occur a single time. The ten largest make up 2.8% of the sample. The trim is 2 bases for V and 10 bases for J, with a gap of 6 bases between the germline ends. The CDR3 measures 11 amino acids from cysteine to phenylalanine. Only the CDR3 DNA is retained, 33 bases long and in frame from the first base.

The origin of this receptor is a human donor in good health. Sequencing was carried out using CD4+ T cells, either the whole sample or a sorted fraction (not recorded which). The chain links TRBV12-3 or TRBV12-4 with TRBJ2-1; the D gene assignment is ambiguous. The sequenced DNA: TGTGCCAGCAGTTTACGGGCAGAGCAGTTCTTC. This codes for CASSLRAEQFF.